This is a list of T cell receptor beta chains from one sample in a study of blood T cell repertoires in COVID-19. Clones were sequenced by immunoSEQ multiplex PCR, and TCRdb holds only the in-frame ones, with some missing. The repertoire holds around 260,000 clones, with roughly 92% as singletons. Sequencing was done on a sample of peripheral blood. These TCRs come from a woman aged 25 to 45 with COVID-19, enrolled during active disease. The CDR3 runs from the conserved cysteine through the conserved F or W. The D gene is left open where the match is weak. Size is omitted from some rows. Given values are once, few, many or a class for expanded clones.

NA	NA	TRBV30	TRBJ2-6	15	CAWSGGGSGANVLTF	TGTGCCTGGAGTGGAGGGGGATCTGGGGCCAACGTCCTGACTTTC
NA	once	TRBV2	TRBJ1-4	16	CASGGSFRGGGEKLFF	TGTGCCAGTGGAGGTTCCTTCAGGGGCGGAGGCGAAAAACTGTTTTTT
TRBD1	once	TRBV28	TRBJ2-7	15	CASSSGQGAFREQYF	TGTGCCAGCAGTTCCGGACAGGGGGCGTTTCGCGAGCAGTACTTC
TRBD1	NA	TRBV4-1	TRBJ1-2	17	CASSSGDGRTGLYGYTF	TGCGCCAGCAGCTCAGGGGACGGCAGGACAGGACTCTATGGCTACACCTTC
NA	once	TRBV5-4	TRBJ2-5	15	CASSLDAGAQETQYF	TGTGCCAGCAGCTTGGACGCAGGGGCCCAAGAGACCCAGTACTTC
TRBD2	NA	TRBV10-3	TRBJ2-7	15	CAITSGTSGSYEQYF	TGTGCCATCACTTCCGGGACTAGCGGGAGCTACGAGCAGTACTTC
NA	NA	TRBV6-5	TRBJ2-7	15	CASTRLSLQVYEQYF	TGTGCCAGCACTCGGCTCAGTCTACAGGTCTACGAGCAGTACTTC
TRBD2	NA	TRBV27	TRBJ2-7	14	CASSQTSADYEQYF	TGTGCCAGCAGTCAGACTAGCGCGGACTACGAGCAGTACTTC
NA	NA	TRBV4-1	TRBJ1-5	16	CASSLEGAVGNQPQHF	TGCGCCAGCAGCCTAGAAGGGGCAGTCGGCAATCAGCCCCAGCATTTT
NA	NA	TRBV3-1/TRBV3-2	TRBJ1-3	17	CASSQVLFKSSGNTIYF	TGTGCCAGCAGCCAAGTTTTGTTCAAGAGCTCTGGAAACACCATATATTTT
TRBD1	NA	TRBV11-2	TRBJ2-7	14	CASSWGQGTYEQYF	TGTGCCAGCAGCTGGGGACAGGGTACCTACGAGCAGTACTTC
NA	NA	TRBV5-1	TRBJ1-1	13	CASSLDSNTEAFF	TGCGCCAGCAGCTTGGACTCGAACACTGAAGCTTTCTTT
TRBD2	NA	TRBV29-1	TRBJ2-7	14	CSATGTRETYEQYF	TGCAGCGCAACCGGGACTAGAGAAACCTACGAGCAGTACTTC
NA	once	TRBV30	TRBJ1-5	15	CAWSVTGGDYQPQHF	TGTGCCTGGAGTGTCACCGGGGGGGACTATCAGCCCCAGCATTTT
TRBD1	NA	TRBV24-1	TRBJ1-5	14	CATSDRVFNQPQHF	TGTGCCACTTCGGACAGGGTGTTTAATCAGCCCCAGCATTTT
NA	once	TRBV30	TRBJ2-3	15	CAWSRLAGGPDTQYF	TGTGCCTGGAGTCGGCTAGCTGGGGGCCCAGATACGCAGTATTTT
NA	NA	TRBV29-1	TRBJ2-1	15	CSADRDKREQYEQFF	TGCAGCGCCGACAGGGATAAGCGGGAGCAGTATGAGCAGTTCTTC
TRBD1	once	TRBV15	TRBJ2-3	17	CATSRDQGGQGTDTQYF	TGTGCCACCAGCAGAGATCAGGGGGGACAGGGTACAGATACGCAGTATTTT
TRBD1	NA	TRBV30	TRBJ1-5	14	CAWGQGASNQPQHF	TGTGCCTGGGGACAGGGGGCCAGCAATCAGCCCCAGCATTTT
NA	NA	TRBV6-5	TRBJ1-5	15	CASSRGGVGNQPQHF	TGTGCCAGCAGCCGCGGTGGTGTAGGCAATCAGCCCCAGCATTTT
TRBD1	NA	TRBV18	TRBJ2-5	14	CASSPADRTETQYF	TGTGCCAGCTCACCCGCGGACAGGACTGAGACCCAGTACTTC
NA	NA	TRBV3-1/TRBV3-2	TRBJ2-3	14	CASSLRVLTDTQYF	TGTGCCAGCAGCCTCCGGGTCCTCACAGATACGCAGTATTTT
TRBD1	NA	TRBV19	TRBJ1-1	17	CASSPTPAAGTGEGAFF	TGTGCCAGTAGTCCCACCCCCGCTGCCGGGACAGGGGAGGGAGCTTTCTTT